What follows are 21 T cell receptor beta chains derived from one specimen sequenced in a study of PD-1 blockade in classical Hodgkin lymphoma. All the patients suffered relapse after autologous stem cell transplantation, and brentuximab vedotin exposure differed. Some clones are missing from TCRdb's copy, which holds only in-frame ones; the method was immunoSEQ multiplex PCR. The table has some 84,000 clones, over 90% seen once. This sample comprised peripheral blood mononuclear cells (PBMCs), obtained before the second cycle of nivolumab. The receptors here all came from a human donor with classical Hodgkin lymphoma.

The chain carries TRBV30 and TRBJ2-7; D is possibly TRBD1 or TRBD2 (5 bases each). Trimming took 0 bases from V and 6 from J, leaving 15 bases between them. CDR3 length equals 14 residues. In germline, CDR1 is GTSNPN, CDR2 SVGIG (reference sequence). The CDR3 DNA follows: TGTGCCTGGAGTGTAGGGACCGGGACCCTCGAGCAGTACTTC. This translates into CAWSVGTGTLEQYF.

V usage is TRBV27 and J usage is TRBJ1-1; D ambiguous. The CDR3 is 13 amino acids. V was pared by 3 bases and J by 0 bases, with 5 bases between. Germline V gene sequence: CDR1 MNHEY, CDR2 SMNVEV (reference sequence). The CDR3 reads CASSLGMNTEAFF. Written as DNA, the CDR3 is TGTGCCAGCAGTTTGGGGATGAACACTGAAGCTTTCTTT.

The chain has TRBV18 and TRBJ1-5; 7 bases line up with TRBD1. The CDR3 has 14 amino acids. V lost 5 bases and J lost 7; bases outside the gene matches: 8. The V gene's germline CDR1 is KGHSH and CDR2 LQKENI. This chain's CDR3 is CASSTYRGDQPQHF. DNA for the CDR3: TGTGCCAGCTCAACCTACAGGGGTGACCAGCCCCAGCATTTT. Drawing the rest from reference TRBV18 and TRBJ1-5, the complete variable domain is NAGVMQNPRHLVRRRGQEARLRCSPMKGHSHVYWYRQLPEEGLKFMVYLQKENIIDESGMPKERFSAEFPKEGPSILRIQQVVRGDSAAYFCASSTYRGDQPQHFGDGTRLSIL.

J is TRBJ2-7 and V is TRBV28; D unclear. Trimming removed 7 bases from V and 3 bases from J, with 19 bases in between. The CDR3 has 15 residues. Germline CDR1 MDHEN, CDR2 SYDVKM. The CDR3 loop is CASTPTSPRIYEQYF. The CDR3 DNA follows: TGTGCCAGCACCCCAACTTCTCCCAGGATCTACGAGCAGTACTTC.

The chain has TRBV25-1 and TRBJ1-1; D perhaps matches TRBD1 (5 bases). This CDR3 has 16 residues. The germline gives CDR1 MGHDK, CDR2 SYGVNS. V lost 5 bases and J 8 bases, leaving 24 bases between the germline ends. CDR3 nucleotide sequence: TGTGCCAGCAGTCCGTCGGGGGGGACCCTGGGCGGGGAAGCTTTCTTT. It yields the protein CASSPSGGTLGGEAFF.

This clone came up once. V and J are TRBV28 and TRBJ1-3, with D possibly matching TRBD1 (5 bases). This CDR3 is 15 amino acids long. V lost 8 bases, J lost 4 bases, and 18 bases lay in between. CDR1 and CDR2 from the germline V gene are MDHEN and SYDVKM. DNA for the CDR3: TGTGCCAGCCTAGGAACAGGCAAGTTAGGAAACACCATATATTTT. It translates to CASLGTGKLGNTIYF.

V is TRBV2 and J is TRBJ2-2; D remains unclear. The germline V and J ends were trimmed by 4 bases and 1 base, with 7 bases remaining between them. This CDR3 has 14 residues. The germline V gene encodes CDR1 SNHLY and CDR2 FYNNEI. This CDR3 is CASSATLNTGELFF. The CDR3 DNA follows: TGTGCCAGCAGTGCTACCTTGAACACCGGGGAGCTGTTTTTT.

V usage is TRBV11-2 and J usage is TRBJ2-7, with 7 bases lining up with TRBD2. The CDR3 is 14 amino acids. The junction had 7 bases not matched to a gene; V was cut back by 5 bases and J by 3 bases. Germline V gene sequence: CDR1 SGHAT, CDR2 FQNNGV. CDR3 nucleotide sequence: TGTGCCAGCAGCGAAAATGGCGGGAGCTACGAGCAGTACTTC. Translated, it gives CASSENGGSYEQYF.

The genes are TRBV9 and TRBJ2-2, with 12 bases that match TRBD2. The length of the CDR3 is 15 residues. Germline V lookup: CDR1 SGDLS, CDR2 YYNGEE. Trimming cost V 6 bases and J 6 bases; bases outside gene matches: 6. The CDR3 reads CASTPGTSGSGELFF. Here the CDR3 DNA reads TGTGCCAGCACCCCTGGGACTAGCGGGTCCGGGGAGCTGTTTTTT.

The chain couples TRBV21-1 to TRBJ1-4. TRBV21-1 is annotated as a pseudogene. This CDR3 spans 17 amino acids. CDR3 sequence: CASSSSLSGRKNEKLFF. In nucleotides, the CDR3 is TGTGCCAGCAGCTCTTCCCTCTCGGGGCGAAAAAATGAAAAACTGTTTTTT.

The genes are TRBV9 and TRBJ2-1; TRBD2 matches 9 bases. The germline gives CDR1 SGDLS, CDR2 YYNGEE. CDR3 length: 16 residues. The junction had 6 bases not matched to a gene; V was cut back by 0 bases and J by 5 bases. The CDR3 DNA is TGTGCCAGCAGCGTAGGGGGCGGGAGGGAGGACAATGAGCAGTTCTTC. Residues: CASSVGGGREDNEQFF. The full variable domain, rest sourced from reference TRBV9 and TRBJ2-1, is DSGVTQTPKHLITATGQRVTLRCSPRSGDLSVYWYQQSLDQGLQFLIQYYNGEERAKGNILERFSAQQFPDLHSELNLSSLELGDSALYFCASSVGGGREDNEQFFGPGTRLTVL.

The chain is built from TRBV10-1 and TRBJ2-3; D uncertain. The V end lost 0 bases, the J end lost 0 bases, and 10 bases lay between the germline ends. The CDR3 contains 16 residues. The V gene's germline CDR1 is WNHNN and CDR2 SYGVQD (reference sequence). CDR3 coding DNA: TGCGCCAGCAGTGAGTCGATACTTCTGAGCACAGATACGCAGTATTTT. Amino acids: CASSESILLSTDTQYF.

The V and J genes are TRBV4-1 and TRBJ2-1, with TRBD1 matching over 10 bases. The germline CDR1 and CDR2 sequences are MGHRA and YSYEKL. The CDR3 is made up of 15 amino acids. J gave up 7 bases and V 3 bases, and 6 bases lay outside the gene matches. CDR3 nucleotide sequence: TGCGCCAGCAGCCACTTTCGACAGGGGGCAAATGAGCAGTTCTTC. Its translation: CASSHFRQGANEQFF.

CDR3 bases: TGTGCCAGCTCACCACTCTTAGACAGGGATCAAGGCTACACCTTC. Amino acids: CASSPLLDRDQGYTF. V usage is TRBV18 and J usage is TRBJ1-2; 7 bases map to TRBD1. The CDR3 has 15 residues. Germline lookup yields CDR1 KGHSH and CDR2 LQKENI. With 1 base clipped from V and 8 bases from J, the junction kept 10 bases outside the gene matches. Full variable domain (missing parts from reference TRBV18 and TRBJ1-2): NAGVMQNPRHLVRRRGQEARLRCSPMKGHSHVYWYRQLPEEGLKFMVYLQKENIIDESGMPKERFSAEFPKEGPSILRIQQVVRGDSAAYFCASSPLLDRDQGYTFGSGTRLTVV.

The chain combines TRBV7-8 with TRBJ2-7; D possibly corresponds to TRBD2 (6 bases). Trimming cost V 8 bases and J 4 bases, with 12 bases left between them. Germline values: CDR1 SGHVS, CDR2 FQNEAQ. The CDR3 covers 12 residues. DNA of the CDR3: TGTGCCAGCCGGAGGGATGTGTACGAGCAGTACTTC. It encodes CASRRDVYEQYF.

The chain employs TRBV2 and TRBJ2-5; maybe TRBD2 (6 bases). The CDR3 is 13 residues long. Trimming removed 4 bases from V and 5 bases from J, with 11 bases in between. Germline V gives CDR1 SNHLY, CDR2 FYNNEI. The DNA of the CDR3 is TGTGCCAGCAGTGCAACTGGGAGGGAGACCCAGTACTTC. Protein sequence: CASSATGRETQYF.

The chain uses TRBV28 and TRBJ2-5; D call uncertain. The better agreement between TRBJ2-7 and the DNA end casts doubt on the J call. The CDR3 is 14 amino acids. Germline loops: CDR1 MDHEN, CDR2 SYDVKM. CDR3 DNA: TGTGCCAGCAGTTCCAAGGGAATGGCCTACGAGCAGTACTTC. It codes for CASSSKGMAYEQYF.

This chain uses TRBV2 with TRBJ1-2; TRBD1 might be the D (6 bases). V shed 8 bases and J shed 2 bases, with 15 bases lying between them. This CDR3 contains 14 residues. Germline-derived CDR1 and CDR2 are SNHLY and FYNNEI. Here the CDR3 DNA reads TGTGCCAGCCTAGGGCAGGGGAGGAACTATGGCTACACCTTC. Translating it yields CASLGQGRNYGYTF.

DNA of the CDR3: TGTGCCAGCAACCCACTCCGGGACACTGAAGCTTTCTTT. Translating gives CASNPLRDTEAFF. V usage is TRBV2 and J usage is TRBJ1-1; D is ambiguous. V gave up 7 bases and J gave up 3 bases, with 12 bases separating them. CDR3 length: 13 amino acids. Germline CDR1 reads SNHLY; CDR2 reads FYNNEI.

The chain carries TRBV28 and TRBJ2-7; no clear D. CDR3 length: 14 amino acids. Germline V lookup: CDR1 MDHEN, CDR2 SYDVKM. Trimming stripped 3 bases from V and 2 bases from J, with 11 bases between. CDR3 sequence: CASSFPGRPYEQYF. DNA of the CDR3: TGTGCCAGCAGTTTTCCCGGCAGACCCTACGAGCAGTACTTC.

The chain carries TRBV2 and TRBJ2-3; D not resolved. The V and J ends lost 7 bases and 1 base respectively, with 15 bases between them. This CDR3 is built from 15 residues. CDR1 and CDR2 (germline): SNHLY, FYNNEI. This chain's CDR3 is CASNAQSRGTDTQYF. CDR3 DNA sequence: TGTGCCAGCAATGCCCAATCGCGAGGCACAGATACGCAGTATTTT. The variable domain in full, with the rest retrieved from reference TRBV2 and TRBJ2-3, is EPEVTQTPSHQVTQMGQEVILRCVPISNHLYFYWYRQILGQKVEFLVSFYNNEISEKSEIFDDQFSVERPDGSNFTLKIRSTKLEDSAMYFCASNAQSRGTDTQYFGPGTRLTVL.